These T cell receptor beta chains were read from a single sample in a study of blood T cell repertoires in COVID-19. Profiling relied on immunoSEQ multiplex PCR, and the TCRdb table lists in-frame clones only, not all of them. The sample contains 90,000 to 120,000 clones, less than 90% of which appear only once. The specimen was peripheral blood. The receptors shown here come from a human donor in a cohort sampled during active COVID-19. CDR3s include the opening cysteine and the closing phenylalanine or tryptophan. The order of the fields is D gene, clone size, J gene, V gene, CDR3 protein, CDR3 DNA. A D gene is named only where the DNA matches it firmly. Size tells how often a clone was seen (once, few, many) or the class of an expanded clone, and some rows leave it out.

d_call: NA; clone_size: NA; j_call: TRBJ2-2; v_call: TRBV5-1; cdr3_aa: CASSLAAQAGELFF; cdr3_nt: TGCGCCAGCAGCTTGGCAGCACAGGCCGGGGAGCTGTTTTTT
d_call: NA; clone_size: once; j_call: TRBJ2-1; v_call: TRBV6-2/TRBV6-3; cdr3_aa: CASSYNSQVYNEQFF; cdr3_nt: TGTGCCAGCAGTTATAATAGTCAGGTCTACAATGAGCAGTTCTTC
d_call: TRBD2; clone_size: NA; j_call: TRBJ2-5; v_call: TRBV5-1; cdr3_aa: CASSLIAGGQETQYF; cdr3_nt: TGCGCCAGCAGCTTGATAGCGGGGGGCCAAGAGACCCAGTACTTC
d_call: NA; clone_size: few; j_call: TRBJ1-5; v_call: TRBV30; cdr3_aa: CACAESSNQPQHF; cdr3_nt: TGTGCCTGCGCGGAGAGCAGCAATCAGCCCCAGCATTTT
d_call: NA; clone_size: NA; j_call: TRBJ1-1; v_call: TRBV6-5; cdr3_aa: CASSYSKGGLDTEAFF; cdr3_nt: TGTGCCAGCAGTTACTCGAAGGGCGGGTTGGACACTGAAGCTTTCTTT
d_call: NA; clone_size: NA; j_call: TRBJ2-4; v_call: TRBV5-1; cdr3_aa: CASSLSSGDIQYF; cdr3_nt: TGCGCCAGCAGCTTATCCTCCGGGGACATTCAGTACTTC
d_call: NA; clone_size: NA; j_call: TRBJ2-1; v_call: TRBV6-4; cdr3_aa: CASSDSGGAYNEQFF; cdr3_nt: TGTGCCAGCAGTGACTCTGGCGGGGCCTACAATGAGCAGTTCTTC
d_call: NA; clone_size: NA; j_call: TRBJ2-7; v_call: TRBV25-1; cdr3_aa: CASSDRVSYEQYF; cdr3_nt: TGTGCCAGCAGTGATCGGGTTTCTTACGAGCAGTACTTC
d_call: TRBD1; clone_size: NA; j_call: TRBJ1-1; v_call: TRBV27; cdr3_aa: CASTRKQGPNTEAFF; cdr3_nt: TGTGCCAGCACCAGGAAACAGGGGCCGAACACTGAAGCTTTCTTT
d_call: TRBD1; clone_size: NA; j_call: TRBJ1-4; v_call: TRBV6-6; cdr3_aa: CASSSGQVLNEKLFF; cdr3_nt: TGTGCCAGCAGTTCCGGACAGGTCTTAAATGAAAAACTGTTTTTT
d_call: NA; clone_size: NA; j_call: TRBJ2-7; v_call: TRBV7-2; cdr3_aa: CASSLVAGLYGEQYF; cdr3_nt: TGTGCCAGCAGCTTAGTTGCAGGGCTGTACGGCGAGCAGTACTTC
d_call: NA; clone_size: NA; j_call: TRBJ1-2; v_call: TRBV6-6; cdr3_aa: CASSYSLGVPYGYTF; cdr3_nt: TGTGCCAGCAGTTACTCGTTAGGGGTCCCCTATGGCTACACCTTC
d_call: TRBD1; clone_size: NA; j_call: TRBJ1-5; v_call: TRBV18; cdr3_aa: CASSPTGYSNQPQHF; cdr3_nt: TGTGCCAGCTCACCGACAGGGTATAGCAATCAGCCCCAGCATTTT
d_call: NA; clone_size: NA; j_call: TRBJ2-5; v_call: TRBV15; cdr3_aa: CATSGQLKETQYF; cdr3_nt: TGTGCCACCAGCGGACAGCTTAAAGAGACCCAGTACTTC
d_call: NA; clone_size: NA; j_call: TRBJ1-1; v_call: TRBV2; cdr3_aa: CATLGVERLTEAFF; cdr3_nt: TGTGCCACTCTCGGGGTGGAACGGCTAACTGAAGCTTTCTTT
d_call: NA; clone_size: NA; j_call: TRBJ2-1; v_call: TRBV11-2; cdr3_aa: CASSRDWLRYNEQFF; cdr3_nt: TGTGCCAGCAGCCGCGACTGGCTACGGTACAATGAGCAGTTCTTC
d_call: NA; clone_size: once; j_call: TRBJ2-2; v_call: TRBV3-1/TRBV3-2; cdr3_aa: CASSQGGRDGELFF; cdr3_nt: TGTGCCAGCAGCCAAGGAGGGCGGGACGGGGAGCTGTTTTTT
d_call: TRBD1; clone_size: NA; j_call: TRBJ2-5; v_call: TRBV11-3; cdr3_aa: CASSPWDRGQETQYF; cdr3_nt: TGTGCCAGCAGCCCGTGGGACAGGGGGCAGGAGACCCAGTACTTC
d_call: NA; clone_size: NA; j_call: TRBJ1-6; v_call: TRBV5-1; cdr3_aa: CASSLSGQGNSPLHF; cdr3_nt: TGCGCCAGCAGCCTATCCGGACAAGGAAATTCACCCCTCCACTTT
d_call: NA; clone_size: NA; j_call: TRBJ2-2; v_call: TRBV5-4; cdr3_aa: CASSPGSLAGELFF; cdr3_nt: TGTGCCAGCAGCCCGGGGTCTTTGGCCGGGGAGCTGTTTTTT
d_call: NA; clone_size: NA; j_call: TRBJ2-1; v_call: TRBV29-1; cdr3_aa: CSVRGGLSNNEQFF; cdr3_nt: TGCAGCGTTCGAGGCGGCCTAAGTAACAATGAGCAGTTCTTC
d_call: TRBD1; clone_size: NA; j_call: TRBJ1-1; v_call: TRBV4-3; cdr3_aa: CASSIHGTGNTEAFF; cdr3_nt: TGCGCCAGCAGCATCCACGGGACAGGGAACACTGAAGCTTTTTTT
d_call: NA; clone_size: NA; j_call: TRBJ2-1; v_call: TRBV12-3/TRBV12-4; cdr3_aa: CASSRGQEQFF; cdr3_nt: TGTGCCAGCAGCCGAGGACAGGAGCAGTTCTTC
d_call: TRBD1; clone_size: NA; j_call: TRBJ1-5; v_call: TRBV10-3; cdr3_aa: CAISESKDGTVYQPQHF; cdr3_nt: TGTGCCATCAGTGAGTCGAAGGATGGGACAGTATATCAGCCCCAGCATTTT
d_call: TRBD1; clone_size: once; j_call: TRBJ1-2; v_call: TRBV30; cdr3_aa: CAWSLDRGSYGYTF; cdr3_nt: TGTGCCTGGAGCCTAGACAGGGGTTCCTATGGCTACACCTTC
d_call: TRBD2; clone_size: NA; j_call: TRBJ2-7; v_call: TRBV28; cdr3_aa: CASSTTGTSGSWFEQYF; cdr3_nt: TGTGCCAGCAGTACAACCGGGACTAGCGGGAGTTGGTTCGAGCAGTACTTC
d_call: TRBD1; clone_size: NA; j_call: TRBJ2-2; v_call: TRBV9; cdr3_aa: CASSVQGAVGELFF; cdr3_nt: TGTGCCAGCAGCGTACAGGGGGCCGTCGGGGAGCTGTTTTTT
d_call: TRBD2; clone_size: NA; j_call: TRBJ2-7; v_call: TRBV7-2; cdr3_aa: CASSPQGLAYEQYF; cdr3_nt: TGTGCCAGCAGCCCCCAGGGACTAGCCTACGAGCAGTACTTC
d_call: NA; clone_size: NA; j_call: TRBJ1-1; v_call: TRBV30; cdr3_aa: CAWSAGDRTIEAFF; cdr3_nt: TGTGCCTGGAGTGCTGGAGACAGGACCATTGAAGCTTTCTTT
d_call: NA; clone_size: NA; j_call: TRBJ2-7; v_call: TRBV9; cdr3_aa: CASSPTPGAYYEQYF; cdr3_nt: TGTGCCAGCAGCCCCACCCCAGGGGCCTACTACGAGCAGTACTTC
d_call: NA; clone_size: NA; j_call: TRBJ2-7; v_call: TRBV19; cdr3_aa: CASSMRVGEQYF; cdr3_nt: TGTGCCAGTAGTATGAGGGTTGGCGAGCAGTACTTC
d_call: TRBD2; clone_size: NA; j_call: TRBJ2-7; v_call: TRBV18; cdr3_aa: CASSTSGSGGEQYF; cdr3_nt: TGTGCCAGCTCGACTAGCGGGAGTGGGGGCGAGCAGTACTTC
d_call: NA; clone_size: NA; j_call: TRBJ1-4; v_call: TRBV18; cdr3_aa: CASSPSIESEKLFF; cdr3_nt: TGTGCCAGCTCACCGTCGATAGAGTCTGAAAAACTGTTTTTT
d_call: NA; clone_size: NA; j_call: TRBJ2-5; v_call: TRBV3-1/TRBV3-2; cdr3_aa: CASSQGQGQETQYF; cdr3_nt: TGTGCCAGCAGCCAAGGTCAGGGGCAAGAGACCCAGTACTTC
d_call: NA; clone_size: NA; j_call: TRBJ2-7; v_call: TRBV7-9; cdr3_aa: CASSSYRAHEQYF; cdr3_nt: TGTGCCAGCAGTTCTTACAGGGCCCACGAGCAGTACTTC
d_call: TRBD1; clone_size: NA; j_call: TRBJ1-4; v_call: TRBV27; cdr3_aa: CASATRDRGALNGAKLFF; cdr3_nt: TGTGCCAGCGCCACGCGGGACAGGGGGGCATTGAACGGGGCGAAACTGTTTTTT
d_call: NA; clone_size: NA; j_call: TRBJ2-5; v_call: TRBV7-2; cdr3_aa: CASSLDRGSKTQYF; cdr3_nt: TGTGCCAGCAGCTTAGACCGGGGTAGTAAGACCCAGTACTTC
d_call: NA; clone_size: NA; j_call: TRBJ2-5; v_call: TRBV9; cdr3_aa: CASSPQIQAQETQYF; cdr3_nt: TGTGCCAGCAGCCCTCAAATCCAGGCCCAAGAGACCCAGTACTTC
d_call: NA; clone_size: NA; j_call: TRBJ2-1; v_call: TRBV11-1; cdr3_aa: CASSPSLRSYNEQFF; cdr3_nt: TGTGCCAGCAGTCCCTCACTCCGCTCCTACAATGAGCAGTTCTTC